This T cell receptor (beta chain) was recorded in a study of blood T cell repertoires in COVID-19. Study in general: Collection of acute and convalescent COVID-19 samples took place in the United States, Italy and Spain. T cells, B-cell-depleted T cells, or PBMCs provided the cDNA or gDNA that served as material.

This CDR3 has 16 residues. Germline CDR1 MDHEN, CDR2 SYDVKM. V lost 5 bases to trimming and J lost 5 bases; unmatched junction nucleotides: 13. Produced via immunoSEQ multiplex PCR; TCRdb's table is partial and in-frame only. This repertoire shows 200,000 to 300,000 clones, about 83% found once; its top ten account for around 5.2%. The gene calls are TRBV28 and TRBJ2-5, with 8 bases fitting TRBD1. This sequence originates from a human donor in a cohort sampled during active COVID-19. The sequenced sample was peripheral blood. The CDR3 nucleotides are TGTGCCAGCAGTGGTCAAGGGACAGGAGGTTGGGAGACCCAGTACTTC. Protein product: CASSGQGTGGWETQYF.